The 11 T cell receptor beta chains given below trace back to one sample, sequenced in a study of glioma-infiltrating T cells. The iRepertoire nested amplicon-rescue multiplex PCR amplified TCR alpha and beta CDR3s from RNA. TCRdb analysed the multiplex PCR reads with MiXCR anew, one entry per CDR3 protein. Of roughly 200,000 distinct CDR3 sequences in the sample, about 32% were seen once. Specimen: glioma tissue, nonneoplastic brain tissue, or PBMCs (not recorded which). These TCRs come from a human donor with low-grade glioma or glioblastoma, undergoing nonglioma brain surgery, or in good health (not recorded which).

This clonotype was seen ten or more times. The chain is built from TRBV20-1 and TRBJ2-1; 13 nucleotides align to TRBD2. The trim removed 1 base at V and 4 bases at J, leaving 4 bases unmatched. This CDR3 is built from 16 residues. CDR1 and CDR2 (germline): DFQATT, SNEGSKA (reference sequence). CDR3 bases: TGCAGTGCTAGAGGGACTAGCGGGAGTCGGTACAATGAGCAGTTCTTC. Amino acid sequence: CSARGTSGSRYNEQFF.

The chain combines TRBV12-3 or TRBV12-4 with TRBJ2-7, with D perhaps TRBD1 (5 bases). The CDR3 runs 13 residues. V dropped 1 base and J dropped 7 bases, with 11 bases sitting between them. The CDR3, as DNA: TGTGCCAGCAGTTTAGGGTTACGGACAGAGCAGTACTTC. It encodes CASSLGLRTEQYF.

Comment on this clonotype: A much larger clone differs from this one at a single base, so this may be a read error. J is TRBJ2-1 and V is TRBV11-2; 13 bases line up with TRBD2. CDR1 is SGHAT and CDR2 is FQNNGV in the germline V gene. The CDR3 contains 16 residues. CDR3 DNA sequence: TGTGCCAGCAGCGTCCCGGGACTAGCGGGGTACAATGAGAAGTTCTTC. This gives the protein CASSVPGLAGYNEKFF.

Note on this clonotype: Since a much larger clone is just one base distant, this may be a read error. The genes are TRBV7-2 and TRBJ2-4; possible D gene TRBD1, 6 bases. Germline V gives CDR1 SGHTA, CDR2 FQGNSA. CDR3 length: 14 residues. Trimming cost V 1 base and J 12 bases, with 16 bases left between them. CDR3 nucleotides: TGTGCCAGCAGCTTAGGTCCAGGGACATACACTCAGTACTTC. It encodes CASSLGPGTYTQYF.

Many counts were recorded for this clonotype. The CDR3 loop reads CASSLAAGNYEQYF. In DNA, the CDR3 is TGTGCCAGCAGCTTAGCCGCGGGGAACTACGAGCAGTACTTC. The J gene is TRBJ2-7, the V gene TRBV7-2; possibly TRBD2 for D (6 bases). Per the germline V gene, CDR1 is SGHTA and CDR2 is FQGNSA. The V gene lost 0 bases and the J gene lost 3 bases, with 9 bases spanning the gap. The CDR3 consists of 14 residues.

Comments on this clonotype: The CDR3 end shows no conserved phenylalanine or tryptophan, and so a read error is likely. The chain combines TRBV18 with TRBJ2-7, with 7 bases lining up with TRBD1. The V and J ends lost 3 bases and 2 bases, in that order; junction bases with no gene match: 4. The CDR3 extends over 14 amino acids. Germline CDR1 KGHSH, CDR2 LQKENI. CDR3 residues: CASSPRQGTYEQYL. DNA for the CDR3: TGTGCCAGCTCACCCCGACAGGGAACCTACGAGCAGTACCTC.

This clonotype has at least ten counts. The chain is built from TRBV6-2 or TRBV6-3 and TRBJ2-7; D perhaps matches TRBD1 (5 bases). V was cut by 5 bases and J by 4 bases, with 9 bases left in between. The CDR3 length is 12 residues. In germline, CDR1 is MNHEY, CDR2 SVGEGT. CDR3 bases: TGTGCCAGCAGTAGACAGAAGTACGAGCAGTACTTC. Its protein is CASSRQKYEQYF.

This clonotype was seen repeatedly, ten times or more. The rearrangement joins TRBV6-2 or TRBV6-3 to TRBJ2-1; no firm D call. The CDR3 extends over 13 amino acids. Deletions cut 8 bases from V and 2 bases from J, with 10 bases between. CDR1 is MNHEY, CDR2 SVGEGT, per germline. CDR3 in amino acids: CASFTLTYNEQFF. The CDR3 nucleotides read TGTGCCAGCTTTACCTTAACCTACAATGAGCAGTTCTTC.

This chain connects TRBV29-1 to TRBJ2-3; TRBD1 matches 9 bases. The CDR3 extends over 13 amino acids. The V segment lost 6 bases and the J segment 3 bases; nucleotides outside the gene matches: 4. The germline gives CDR1 SQVTM, CDR2 ANQGSEA. CDR3 in DNA: TGCAGCGTAGGGACAGGGCAGACAGATACGCAGTATTTT. Protein sequence: CSVGTGQTDTQYF.

This clonotype was picked up many times. CDR3 DNA: TGTGCCAGCAGTTATGTAGGGCAGCCCCAGCATTTT. This encodes CASSYVGQPQHF. The genes are TRBV27 and TRBJ1-5; D is uncertain. CDR1 MNHEY and CDR2 SMNVEV come from the germline V gene (reference sequence). The CDR3 spans 12 residues. The V and J ends lost 4 bases and 7 bases respectively, with 8 bases between them.

Regarding this clonotype: At one boundary the junction diverges from the germline segment, which might be a read error. The V gene is TRBV29-1, the J gene TRBJ2-5; TRBD2 aligns across 7 bases. The germline V gene has CDR1 SQVTM and CDR2 ANQGSEA. This CDR3 spans 14 amino acids. The CDR3 DNA sequence: TGCAGCGTTCCTAGCGGAGGCCTCCAAGAGAACCAGTACTTC. As protein: CSVPSGGLQENQYF.